Listed below are T cell receptor beta chains from one sample, sequenced in a study of cytomegalovirus exposure and HLA in healthy donors. This table comes from immunoSEQ multiplex PCR, and its TCRdb copy is limited to in-frame clones, with some not included. Recorded for this sample: some 120,000 clones. Input material: PBMCs. These receptors all come from a man aged 40-49 years in good health and CMV-seronegative. CDR3s include the opening cysteine and the closing phenylalanine or tryptophan. D genes are given only for firm matches.

>TRBD2|TRBJ2-3|TRBV4-3
CASSLLAGGSDTQYF
TGCGCCAGCAGCCTCCTAGCGGGAGGATCAGATACGCAGTATTTT
>TRBD2|TRBJ2-5|TRBV7-9
CASSLATSGSETQYF
TGTGCCAGCAGCTTAGCAACTAGCGGGAGTGAGACCCAGTACTTC
>TRBD1|TRBJ2-3|TRBV7-3
CASSSGTGRTDTQYF
TGTGCCAGCAGCTCCGGGACAGGGCGCACAGATACGCAGTATTTT
>NA|TRBJ2-5|TRBV9
CASSVSRVGATSPGETQYF
TGTGCCAGCAGCGTCTCCCGCGTGGGGGCCACCTCTCCGGGTGAGACCCAGTACTTC
>TRBD2|TRBJ2-3|TRBV5-6
CASSPVTSGGNWDTQYF
TGTGCCAGCAGCCCCGTGACTAGCGGGGGGAATTGGGATACGCAGTATTTT
>TRBD1|TRBJ1-2|TRBV10-3
CAISLARSGGSVYGYTF
TGTGCCATCTCATTAGCCCGATCAGGGGGTTCTGTCTATGGCTACACCTTC
>TRBD1|TRBJ2-6|TRBV19
CASSRDRASGANVLTF
TGTGCCAGTAGCAGGGACAGGGCCTCTGGGGCCAACGTCCTGACTTTC
>NA|TRBJ1-5|TRBV30
CAWCPGGTNQPQHF
TGTGCCTGGTGCCCCGGGGGAACTAATCAGCCCCAGCATTTT
>TRBD1|TRBJ1-2|TRBV7-9
CASSLDRGNYGYTF
TGTGCCAGCAGCCTGGACAGGGGTAACTATGGCTACACCTTC
>NA|TRBJ2-3|TRBV10-2
CASSDHRTSTDTQYF
TGCGCCAGCAGTGACCATCGGACTAGCACAGATACGCAGTATTTT
>NA|TRBJ1-1|TRBV19
CASRTVEPRPMNTEAFF
TGTGCCAGTAGGACCGTGGAACCGAGGCCGATGAACACTGAAGCTTTCTTT
>NA|TRBJ2-7|TRBV5-1
CASSLVSYEQYF
TGCGCCAGCAGCTTGGTATCCTACGAGCAGTACTTC
>TRBD1|TRBJ2-7|TRBV11-1
CASSPPRGDSYAYEQYF
TGTGCCAGCAGCCCACCTCGTGGGGACAGTTACGCCTACGAGCAGTACTTC
>NA|TRBJ2-7|TRBV4-1
CASSQDTRSYEQYF
TGCGCCAGCAGCCAAGACACTCGCTCCTACGAGCAGTACTTC
>TRBD2|TRBJ2-7|TRBV30
CAWTCGLGKVCEQYF
TGTGCCTGGACCTGTGGACTAGGGAAAGTGTGCGAGCAGTACTTC
>TRBD1|TRBJ2-7|TRBV6-5
CASSLDRGLYEQYF
TGTGCCAGCAGTTTGGACAGGGGGCTTTACGAGCAGTACTTC
>NA|TRBJ1-1|TRBV7-3
CASSFGGEAFF
TGTGCCAGCAGCTTCGGGGGTGAAGCTTTCTTT
>NA|TRBJ1-1|TRBV6-1
CASSERFKGAFF
TGTGCCAGCAGTGAAAGGTTCAAGGGGGCTTTCTTT
>NA|TRBJ2-3|TRBV5-6
CASSLALATTDTQYF
TGTGCCAGCAGCTTAGCGTTAGCCACCACAGATACGCAGTATTTT
>TRBD1|TRBJ1-2|TRBV2
CASSEGGQSFYGYTF
TGTGCCAGCAGTGAAGGGGGACAGTCGTTCTATGGCTACACCTTC
>TRBD2|TRBJ2-3|TRBV19
CATSGSGADTQYF
TGTGCCACTAGCGGGAGCGGGGCAGATACGCAGTATTTT